This T cell receptor (beta chain) came from a study of CD8+ T cells in alopecia areata. The researchers isolated CD4+ and CD8+ T cells from PBMCs by sorting. The V end was cut by 0 bases, the J end by 1 base, with 5 bases between. Per germline, CDR1 SGHDN and CDR2 FVKESK. The CDR3 spans 14 residues. Reverse transcribed after extraction, RNA yielded cDNA as the sequencing template. Using immunoSEQ multiplex PCR, the repertoire was profiled, and TCRdb retains in-frame clones only, with some absent. The table shows 100,000 to 150,000 clones, with about 47% occurring only once. Sequencing used CD8+ T cells sorted from blood, obtained at week 0. The chain employs TRBV14 and TRBJ2-3; D is undetermined. The receptor comes from a human donor with alopecia areata. CDR3 in amino acids: CASSQDPGTDTQYF. The CDR3 DNA follows: TGTGCCAGCAGCCAAGATCCGGGCACAGATACGCAGTATTTT.